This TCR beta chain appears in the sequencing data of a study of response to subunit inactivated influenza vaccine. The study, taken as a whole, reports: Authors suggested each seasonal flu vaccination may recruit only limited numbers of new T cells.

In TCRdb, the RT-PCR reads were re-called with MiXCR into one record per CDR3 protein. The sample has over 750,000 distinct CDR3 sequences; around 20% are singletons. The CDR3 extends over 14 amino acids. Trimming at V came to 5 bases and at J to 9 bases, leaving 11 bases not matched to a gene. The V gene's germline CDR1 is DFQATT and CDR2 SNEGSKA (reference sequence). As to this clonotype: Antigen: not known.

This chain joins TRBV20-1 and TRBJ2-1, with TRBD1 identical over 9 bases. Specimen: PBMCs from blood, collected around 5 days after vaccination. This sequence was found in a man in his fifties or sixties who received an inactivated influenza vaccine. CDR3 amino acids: CSASGTGSMGEQFF. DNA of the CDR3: TGCAGTGCTTCCGGGACAGGGTCTATGGGTGAGCAGTTCTTC.